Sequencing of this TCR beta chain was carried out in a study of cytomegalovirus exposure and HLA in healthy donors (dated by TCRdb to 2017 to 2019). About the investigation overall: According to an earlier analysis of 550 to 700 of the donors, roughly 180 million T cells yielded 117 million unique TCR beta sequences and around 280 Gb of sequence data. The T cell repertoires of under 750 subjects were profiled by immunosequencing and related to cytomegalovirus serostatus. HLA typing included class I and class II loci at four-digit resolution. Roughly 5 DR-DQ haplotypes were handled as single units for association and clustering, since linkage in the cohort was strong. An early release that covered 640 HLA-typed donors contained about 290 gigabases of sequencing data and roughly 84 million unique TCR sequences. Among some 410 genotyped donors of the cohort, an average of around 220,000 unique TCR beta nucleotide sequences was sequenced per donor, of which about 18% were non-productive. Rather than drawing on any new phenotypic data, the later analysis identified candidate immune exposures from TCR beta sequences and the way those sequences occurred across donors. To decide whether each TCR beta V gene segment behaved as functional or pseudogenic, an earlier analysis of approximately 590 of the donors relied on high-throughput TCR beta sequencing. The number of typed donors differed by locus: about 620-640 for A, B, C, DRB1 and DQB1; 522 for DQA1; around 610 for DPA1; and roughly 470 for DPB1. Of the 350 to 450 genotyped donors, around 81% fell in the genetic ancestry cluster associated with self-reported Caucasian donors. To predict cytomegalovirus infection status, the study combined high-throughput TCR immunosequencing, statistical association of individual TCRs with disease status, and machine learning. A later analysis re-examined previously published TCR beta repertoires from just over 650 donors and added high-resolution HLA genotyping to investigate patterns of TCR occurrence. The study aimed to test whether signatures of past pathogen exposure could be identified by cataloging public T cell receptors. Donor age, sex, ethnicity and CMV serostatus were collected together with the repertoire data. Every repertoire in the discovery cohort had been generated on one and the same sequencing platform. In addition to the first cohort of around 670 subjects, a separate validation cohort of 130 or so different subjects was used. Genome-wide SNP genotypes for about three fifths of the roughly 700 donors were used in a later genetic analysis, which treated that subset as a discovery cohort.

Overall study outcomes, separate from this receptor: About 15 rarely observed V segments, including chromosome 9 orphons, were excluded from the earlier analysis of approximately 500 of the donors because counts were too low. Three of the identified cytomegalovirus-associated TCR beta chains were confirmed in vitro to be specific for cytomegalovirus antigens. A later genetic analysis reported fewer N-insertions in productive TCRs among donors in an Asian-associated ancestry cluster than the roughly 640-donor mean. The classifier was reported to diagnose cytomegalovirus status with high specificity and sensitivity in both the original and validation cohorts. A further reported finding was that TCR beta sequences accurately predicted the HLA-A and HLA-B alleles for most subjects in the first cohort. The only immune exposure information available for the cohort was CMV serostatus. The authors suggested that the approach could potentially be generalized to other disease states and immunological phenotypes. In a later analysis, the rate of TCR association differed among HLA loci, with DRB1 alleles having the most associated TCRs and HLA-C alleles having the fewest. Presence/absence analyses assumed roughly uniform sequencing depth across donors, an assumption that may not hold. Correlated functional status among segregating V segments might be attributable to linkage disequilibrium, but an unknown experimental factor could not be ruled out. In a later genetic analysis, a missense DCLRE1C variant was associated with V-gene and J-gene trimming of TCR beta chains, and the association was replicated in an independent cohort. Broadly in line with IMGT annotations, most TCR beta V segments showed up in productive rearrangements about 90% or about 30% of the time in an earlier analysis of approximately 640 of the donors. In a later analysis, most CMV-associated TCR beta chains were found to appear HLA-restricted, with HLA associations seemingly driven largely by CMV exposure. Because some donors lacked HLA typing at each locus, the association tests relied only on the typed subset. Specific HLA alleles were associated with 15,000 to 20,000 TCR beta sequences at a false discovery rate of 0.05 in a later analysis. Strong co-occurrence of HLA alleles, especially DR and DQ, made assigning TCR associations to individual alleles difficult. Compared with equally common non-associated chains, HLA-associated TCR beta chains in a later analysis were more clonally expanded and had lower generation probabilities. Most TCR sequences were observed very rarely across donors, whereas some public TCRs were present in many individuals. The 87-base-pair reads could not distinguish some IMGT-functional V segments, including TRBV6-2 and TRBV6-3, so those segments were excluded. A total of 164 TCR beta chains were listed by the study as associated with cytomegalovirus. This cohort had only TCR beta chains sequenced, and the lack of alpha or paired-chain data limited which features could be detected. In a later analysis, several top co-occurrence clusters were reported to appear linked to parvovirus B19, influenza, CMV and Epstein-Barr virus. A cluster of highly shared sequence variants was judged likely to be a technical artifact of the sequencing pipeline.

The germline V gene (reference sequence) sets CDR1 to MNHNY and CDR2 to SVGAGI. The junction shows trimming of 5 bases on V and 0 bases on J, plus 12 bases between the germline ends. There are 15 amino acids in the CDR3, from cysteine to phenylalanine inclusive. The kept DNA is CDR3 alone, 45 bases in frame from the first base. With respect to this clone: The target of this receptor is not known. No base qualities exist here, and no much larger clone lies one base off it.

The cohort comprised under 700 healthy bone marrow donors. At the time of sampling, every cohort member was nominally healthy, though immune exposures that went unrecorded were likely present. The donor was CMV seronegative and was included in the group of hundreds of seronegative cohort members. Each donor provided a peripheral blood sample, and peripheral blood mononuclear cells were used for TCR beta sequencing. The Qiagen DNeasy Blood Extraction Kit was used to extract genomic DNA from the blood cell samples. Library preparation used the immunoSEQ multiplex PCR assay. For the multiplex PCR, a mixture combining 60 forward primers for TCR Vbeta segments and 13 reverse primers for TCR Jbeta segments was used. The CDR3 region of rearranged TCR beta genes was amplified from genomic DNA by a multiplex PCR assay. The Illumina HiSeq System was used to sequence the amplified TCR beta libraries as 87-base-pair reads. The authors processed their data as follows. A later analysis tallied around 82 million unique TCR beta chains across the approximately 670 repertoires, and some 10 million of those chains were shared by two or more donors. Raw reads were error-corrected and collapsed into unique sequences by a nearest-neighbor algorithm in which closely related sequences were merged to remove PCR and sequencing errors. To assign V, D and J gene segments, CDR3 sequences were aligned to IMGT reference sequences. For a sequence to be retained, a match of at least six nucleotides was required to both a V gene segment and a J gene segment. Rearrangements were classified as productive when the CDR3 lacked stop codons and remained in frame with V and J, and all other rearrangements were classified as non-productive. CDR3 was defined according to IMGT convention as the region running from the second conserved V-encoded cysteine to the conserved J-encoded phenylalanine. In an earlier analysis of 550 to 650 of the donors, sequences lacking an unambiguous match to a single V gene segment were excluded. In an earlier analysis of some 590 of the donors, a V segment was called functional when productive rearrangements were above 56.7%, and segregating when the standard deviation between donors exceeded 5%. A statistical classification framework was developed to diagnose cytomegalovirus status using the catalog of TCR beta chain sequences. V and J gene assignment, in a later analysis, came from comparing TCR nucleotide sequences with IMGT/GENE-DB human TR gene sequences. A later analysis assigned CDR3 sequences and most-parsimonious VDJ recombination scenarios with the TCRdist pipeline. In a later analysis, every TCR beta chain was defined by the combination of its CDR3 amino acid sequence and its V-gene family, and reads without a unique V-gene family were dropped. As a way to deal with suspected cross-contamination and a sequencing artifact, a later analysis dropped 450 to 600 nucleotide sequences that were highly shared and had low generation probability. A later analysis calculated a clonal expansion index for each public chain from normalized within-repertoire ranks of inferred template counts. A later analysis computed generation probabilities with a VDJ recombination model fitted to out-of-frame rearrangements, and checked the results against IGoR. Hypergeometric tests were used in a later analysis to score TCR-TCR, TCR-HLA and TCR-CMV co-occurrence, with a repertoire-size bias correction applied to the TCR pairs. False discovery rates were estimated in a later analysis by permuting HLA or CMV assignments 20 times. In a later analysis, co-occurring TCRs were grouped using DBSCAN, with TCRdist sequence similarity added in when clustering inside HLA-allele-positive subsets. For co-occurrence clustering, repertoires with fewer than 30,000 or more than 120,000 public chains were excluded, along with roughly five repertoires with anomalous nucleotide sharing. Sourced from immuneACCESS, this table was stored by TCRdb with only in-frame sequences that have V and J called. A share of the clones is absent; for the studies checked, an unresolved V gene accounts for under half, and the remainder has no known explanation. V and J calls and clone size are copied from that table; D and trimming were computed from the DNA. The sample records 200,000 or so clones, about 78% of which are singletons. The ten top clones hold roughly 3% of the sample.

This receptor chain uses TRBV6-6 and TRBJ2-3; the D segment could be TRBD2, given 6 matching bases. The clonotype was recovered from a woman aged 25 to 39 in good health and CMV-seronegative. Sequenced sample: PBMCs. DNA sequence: TGTGCCAGCAGTACGGGAGCGGCCAGCACAGATACGCAGTATTTT. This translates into CASSTGAASTDTQYF.